The rows below give T cell receptor beta chains drawn from one sample of a study of tumor-infiltrating lymphocytes in oesophageal squamous cell carcinoma. TCRdb redid the calling of the PCR reads with MiXCR, one entry per CDR3 protein. The sample lists about 12,000 distinct CDR3 sequences, 50% to 60% seen once, with over 30% in the top ten. Source material: esophageal tumor tissue. The receptors here all came from a female donor with esophageal squamous cell carcinoma. The CDR3 runs from the conserved cysteine through the conserved F or W. Fields, in order: V gene, J gene, D gene, clone size, CDR3 DNA, CDR3 protein. A D gene is named only where the DNA matches it firmly. The listing skips clone size in some rows; elsewhere it reads once, few, many or a size class.

TRBV6-1	TRBJ2-1	NA	medium-sized	TGTGCCAGCAGTGTGGACCCTAGCTCCTACAATGAGCAGTTCTTC	CASSVDPSSYNEQFF
TRBV7-9	TRBJ2-5	TRBD1	once	TGTGCCAGCAGCTTAGTGGGGGACAGGGGTGAGACCCAGTACTTC	CASSLVGDRGETQYF
TRBV11-2	TRBJ2-6	NA	few	TGTGCCAGCAGCTTATCCTCTGGGGCCAACGTCCTGACTTTC	CASSLSSGANVLTF
TRBV27	TRBJ1-2	NA	NA	TGTGCCAGCAGTTTACGGGACGCAAACTATGGCTACACCTTC	CASSLRDANYGYTF
TRBV7-2	TRBJ2-1	TRBD1	NA	TGTGCCAGCAGCACCAACCCCGTGACAGGGCACCTCGGGCAGTTCTTC	CASSTNPVTGHLGQFF
TRBV7-2	TRBJ2-1	NA	NA	TGTGCCAGCTCTCACCGATTTCATGAGCAGTTCTTC	CASSHRFHEQFF
TRBV7-2	TRBJ2-5	TRBD1	few	TGTGCCAGCAGCTTGGGGACAGCTAAGTACCAAGAGACCCAGTACTTC	CASSLGTAKYQETQYF
TRBV12-3/TRBV12-4	TRBJ2-1	TRBD1	NA	TGTGCCAGCCGCCGACAGGGGAACTACAATGAGCAGTTCTTC	CASRRQGNYNEQFF
TRBV28	TRBJ2-7	NA	NA	TGTGCCAGCAGTTTAGAATACAATGAGCAGTACTTC	CASSLEYNEQYF
TRBV6-1	TRBJ2-7	TRBD1	NA	TGTGCCAGCAGTCGGGACAGGGGGAGCCACGAGCAGTACTTC	CASSRDRGSHEQYF
TRBV7-8	TRBJ2-7	TRBD1	few	TGTGCCAGCAGCTTAGCACAGGGGGGTGCCGAGCAGTACTTC	CASSLAQGGAEQYF
TRBV2	TRBJ2-5	TRBD2	many	TGTGCCAGCAGTGGGAATGCGGGGGTCGAGACCCAGTACTTC	CASSGNAGVETQYF
TRBV11-2	TRBJ2-2	NA	few	TGTGCCAGCAGAACAGAGTACAGGGTGGACACCGGGGAGCTGTTTTTT	CASRTEYRVDTGELFF
TRBV7-6	TRBJ2-2	TRBD2	NA	TGTGCCAGCAGCTTACCGCTGATAGCGGGGGACACCGGGGAGCTGTTTTTT	CASSLPLIAGDTGELFF
TRBV11-1	TRBJ2-1	NA	few	TGTGCCAGCAGCCGTACCGGGACAAATAACTACAATGAGCAGTTCTTC	CASSRTGTNNYNEQFF
TRBV4-2	TRBJ1-2	NA	NA	TGTGCCAGCAGCCCCTTGGGGTTATCCTTCTTCTATGGCTACACCTTC	CASSPLGLSFFYGYTF
TRBV6-1	TRBJ1-4	TRBD1	many	TGTGCCAGCAGCGGACAGGGGACCCAAGAAAAACTGTTTTTT	CASSGQGTQEKLFF
TRBV7-9	TRBJ2-3	NA	few	TGTGCCAGCAGCTTAGCGGGAGGAAGTACAGATACGCAGTATTTT	CASSLAGGSTDTQYF
TRBV12-3/TRBV12-4	TRBJ2-2	TRBD2	NA	TGTGCCAGCAGGAGCGGGAGCTTAGGGGAGCTGTTTTTT	CASRSGSLGELFF
TRBV7-2	TRBJ2-1	TRBD1	once	TGTGCCAGCAGCCCGCGGACAGGGGGCAACAGGCTGTACAATGAGCAGTTCTTC	CASSPRTGGNRLYNEQFF
TRBV6-5	TRBJ2-3	NA	NA	TGTGCCAGCAGTGAGGGGGCGGGGAGCACAGATACGCAGTATTTT	CASSEGAGSTDTQYF
TRBV7-9	TRBJ1-2	NA	NA	TGTGCCAGCAGCTCCCTAGGGGCCGGTAACTATGGCTACACCTTC	CASSSLGAGNYGYTF
TRBV6-1	TRBJ2-7	NA	medium-sized	TGTGCCAGCAGAGGGAACGACTACGAGCAGTACTTC	CASRGNDYEQYF
TRBV7-3	TRBJ2-1	NA	NA	TGTGCCAGCAGCTTAGGTGTAGGAGAGCAGTTCTTC	CASSLGVGEQFF
TRBV7-2	TRBJ2-3	NA	few	TGTGCCAGCAGCTTAGCCGGATCAGTCACAGATACGCAGTATTTT	CASSLAGSVTDTQYF
TRBV7-2	TRBJ2-7	NA	NA	TGTGCCAGCAGCCTGTCCGGGGCAGGCCTCTCCTACGAGCAGTACTTC	CASSLSGAGLSYEQYF
TRBV6-2/TRBV6-3	TRBJ2-7	NA	NA	TGTGCCAGCAGTTATGCGACTGGAGGTTACGAGCAGTACTTC	CASSYATGGYEQYF